A selection of T cell receptor beta chains follows, all from one sample in a study of glioma-infiltrating T cells. TCRdb analysed the multiplex PCR reads with MiXCR anew, one entry per CDR3 protein. The sample lists over 100,000 distinct CDR3 sequences, less than 30% seen once, with about a third in the top ten. The sample taken for sequencing was glioma tissue, nonneoplastic brain tissue, or PBMCs (not recorded which). These receptors were collected from a human donor with low-grade glioma or glioblastoma, undergoing nonglioma brain surgery, or in good health (not recorded which). Each CDR3 is given with its conserved first and last residue. The D gene is left open where the match is weak. A clone size is listed for some rows: how often the clone was seen (once, few, many), or a class if it is expanded.

many	TRBV24-1	TRBJ1-5	.	TGTGCCACCAGTGATTTTCTCAATCAGCCCCAGCATTTT	CATSDFLNQPQHF
few	TRBV4-3	TRBJ1-2	.	TGCGCCAGCAGCCAAGATGGAGGGGGAATACACTATGGCTACACCTTC	CASSQDGGGIHYGYTF
.	TRBV11-2	TRBJ2-1	TRBD2	TGTGCCAGCAGCTCAGGACTAGCGTCCTACAATGAGCAGTTCTTC	CASSSGLASYNEQFF
many	TRBV2	TRBJ2-3	.	TGTGCCAGCAGCATACAGGTGTATGATACGCAGTATTTT	CASSIQVYDTQYF
once	TRBV27	TRBJ1-1	TRBD1	TGTGCCAGCACCCGAAAACAGGGGGACACTAAAGCTTTCTTT	CASTRKQGDTKAFF
few	TRBV12-3/TRBV12-4	TRBJ2-1	TRBD2	TGTGCCAGCAGCCCGAGCGGGGGAACCGCCCATGAGCAGTTCTTC	CASSPSGGTAHEQFF
many	TRBV19	TRBJ2-7	TRBD2	TGTGCCAGCAGACTAGCGGGTTCTAGCTCCTACGAGCAGTACTTC	CASRLAGSSSYEQYF
.	TRBV9	TRBJ2-3	.	TGTGCCAGCAGCGTATCCGTCACAGATACGCAGTATTTT	CASSVSVTDTQYF
.	TRBV5-1	TRBJ1-1	.	TGCGCCAGCAGCTTGATGGCAGCCCGCGATAACACTGAAGCTTTCTTT	CASSLMAARDNTEAFF
many	TRBV28	TRBJ1-5	TRBD1	TGTGCCAGCAGGTGGGACAGGGTGGGGAGACAGCCCCAGCATTTT	CASRWDRVGRQPQHF
many	TRBV4-2	TRBJ2-3	TRBD1	TGTGCCAGCAGCCCACGGACAGGGAAAGATACGCAGTATTTT	CASSPRTGKDTQYF
.	TRBV5-4	TRBJ2-1	TRBD2	TGTGCCAGCAGCTCCCAAGCGGGGGCGCGGTACAATGAGCAGTTCTTC	CASSSQAGARYNEQFF
.	TRBV4-2	TRBJ2-7	TRBD1	TGTGCCAGCAGCCAAACAGGGGACTACGAGCAGTACTTC	CASSQTGDYEQYF
many	TRBV24-1	TRBJ2-1	TRBD2	TGTGCCACCAGTGACCTAAGCGGGGACGGGAACAATGAGCAGTTCTTC	CATSDLSGDGNNEQFF
many	TRBV12-3/TRBV12-4	TRBJ2-1	.	TGTGCCAGCAGTCGGACAGAGCAGTTCTTC	CASSRTEQFF
many	TRBV29-1	TRBJ1-2	TRBD1	TGCAGCGTTGGAGGACAGGGAAGTGGCTACACCTTC	CSVGGQGSGYTF